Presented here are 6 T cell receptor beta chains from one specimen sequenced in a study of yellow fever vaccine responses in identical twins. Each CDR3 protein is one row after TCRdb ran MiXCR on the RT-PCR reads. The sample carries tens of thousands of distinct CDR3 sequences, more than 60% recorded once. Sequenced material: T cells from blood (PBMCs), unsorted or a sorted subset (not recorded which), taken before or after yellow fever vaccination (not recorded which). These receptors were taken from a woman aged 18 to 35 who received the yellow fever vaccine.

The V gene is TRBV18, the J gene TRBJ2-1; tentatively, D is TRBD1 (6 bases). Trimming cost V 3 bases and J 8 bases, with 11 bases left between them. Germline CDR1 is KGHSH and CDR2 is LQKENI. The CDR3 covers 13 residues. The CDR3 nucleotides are TGTGCCAGCTCACCGGGCTCAGGGGATGAGCAGTTCTTC. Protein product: CASSPGSGDEQFF.

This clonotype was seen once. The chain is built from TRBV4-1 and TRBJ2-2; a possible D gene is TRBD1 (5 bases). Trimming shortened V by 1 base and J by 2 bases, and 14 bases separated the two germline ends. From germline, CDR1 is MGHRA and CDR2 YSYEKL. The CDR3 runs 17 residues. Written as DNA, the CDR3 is TGCGCCAGCAGCCAAGGTGTTAGGACACTTAACACCGGGGAGCTGTTTTTT. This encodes CASSQGVRTLNTGELFF.

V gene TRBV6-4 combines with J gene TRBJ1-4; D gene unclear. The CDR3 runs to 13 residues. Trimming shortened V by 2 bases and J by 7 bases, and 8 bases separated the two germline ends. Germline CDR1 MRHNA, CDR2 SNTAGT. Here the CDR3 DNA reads TGTGCCAGCAGTGACAGTTCCGGTGAAAAACTGTTTTTT. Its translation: CASSDSSGEKLFF.

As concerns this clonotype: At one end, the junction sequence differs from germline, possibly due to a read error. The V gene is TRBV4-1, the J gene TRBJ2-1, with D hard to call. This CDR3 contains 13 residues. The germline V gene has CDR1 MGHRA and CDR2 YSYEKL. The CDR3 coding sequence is TGCGCCAGCAGCCAAGAACGTCGTAGTGAGCAGCTCTTC. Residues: CASSQERRSEQLF.

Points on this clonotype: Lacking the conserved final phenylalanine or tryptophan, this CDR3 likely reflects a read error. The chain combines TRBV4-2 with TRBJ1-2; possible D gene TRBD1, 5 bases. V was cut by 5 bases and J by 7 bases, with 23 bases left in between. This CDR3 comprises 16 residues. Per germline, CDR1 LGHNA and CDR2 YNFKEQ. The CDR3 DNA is TGTGCCAGCAGCACTATCTTAGGACATAAACTAAGTGGCTACACCTCC. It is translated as CASSTILGHKLSGYTS.

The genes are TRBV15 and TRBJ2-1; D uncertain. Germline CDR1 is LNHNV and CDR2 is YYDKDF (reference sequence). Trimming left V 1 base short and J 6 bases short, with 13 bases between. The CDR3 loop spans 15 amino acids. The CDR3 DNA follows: TGTGCCACCAGCAGAGTGGTTCTAGTAGGCAATGAGCAGTTCTTC. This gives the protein CATSRVVLVGNEQFF.